The present T cell receptor (beta chain) was sequenced within a study of beta chain features in type 1 diabetes. Study overall: Sorted cells from all samples, numbering fewer than 120,000,000, were examined. Study findings and constraints: Moderate yet significant TCRB CDR3 shortening was seen in Type 1 diabetes patients in all four CD4+ subsets. Patients' naive, central memory and regulatory TCRB repertoires appeared more alike than those of healthy donors. VDJ junctions from patients with type 1 diabetes contained fewer insertions and more deletions. A possible short-template PCR bias applies equally to patients and controls.

The table lists this clone with a few counts. The antigen is not known. V lost 6 bases and J lost 3; bases outside the gene matches: 17. This CDR3 is built from 17 residues. Germline V gene data show CDR1 as MNHEY and CDR2 as SMNVEV (reference sequence). All of the isolated RNA was reverse transcribed, so expressed TCRB transcripts were sequenced. Assay used: immunoSEQ multiplex PCR; TCRdb lists only in-frame clones, some missing. The sample includes 600,000 or so clones, about an eighth of them seen just once. This rearrangement joins TRBV27 to TRBJ2-7; 7 positions agree with TRBD1. The clonotype originates from a man aged 30 to 39 with type 1 diabetes. The sequencing sample was made of naive CD4+ T cells from blood. The CDR3 loop reads CASSLSGYSDRVYEQYF. In nucleotides, the CDR3 is TGTGCCAGCAGCCTCTCCGGGTACTCCGACAGGGTCTACGAGCAGTACTTC.